The text below deals with one T cell receptor (beta chain). The antigen is unknown. This sample stems from a study of CXCR3-negative and CXCR3-positive naive CD8 T cells. The study, taken as a whole, reports: Higher TRB CDR3 hydrophobicity marked CXCR3-positive naive cells relative to CXCR3-negative naive cells.

Through 5' RACE with UMI labels, the TRB cDNA libraries were prepared. From its re-call of the 5' RACE reads, TCRdb lists each CDR3 protein once, without DNA. The sample data list about 130,000 distinct CDR3 sequences. Sequencing was performed on naive CXCR3+ CD8+ T cells from blood. The subset is: CD45RO-CCR7+CD27+CD95- naive CD8+ T cells expressing CXCR3 (TNR3+). The receptor was derived from a human donor in good health. Some clones in this sample may be carry-over from other donors' samples.

This chain's CDR3 is CATSDPQRGGTDTQYF. This rearrangement joins TRBV24-1 to TRBJ2-3; TCRdb designates TRBD2, a call that cannot be tested without DNA. The V gene's germline CDR1 is KGHDR and CDR2 SFDVKD. The CDR3 runs 16 residues.